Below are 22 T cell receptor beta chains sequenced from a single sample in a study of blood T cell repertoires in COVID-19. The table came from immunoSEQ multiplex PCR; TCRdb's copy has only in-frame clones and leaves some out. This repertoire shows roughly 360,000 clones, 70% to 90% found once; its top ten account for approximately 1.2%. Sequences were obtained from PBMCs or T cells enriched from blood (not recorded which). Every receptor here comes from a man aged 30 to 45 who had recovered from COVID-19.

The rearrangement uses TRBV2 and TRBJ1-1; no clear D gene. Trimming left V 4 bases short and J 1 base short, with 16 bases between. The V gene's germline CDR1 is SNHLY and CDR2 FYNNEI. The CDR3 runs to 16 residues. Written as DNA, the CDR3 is TGTGCCAGCAGTGGGGAGCACAGACTGACGAACACTGAAGCTTTCTTT. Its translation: CASSGEHRLTNTEAFF.

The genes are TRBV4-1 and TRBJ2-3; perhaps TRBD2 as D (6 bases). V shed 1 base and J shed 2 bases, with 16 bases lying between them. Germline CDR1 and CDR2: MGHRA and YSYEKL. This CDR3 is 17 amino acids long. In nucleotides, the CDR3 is TGCGCCAGCAGCCAAGTAAGGGGTCGGGAGCTCACAGATACGCAGTATTTT. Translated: CASSQVRGRELTDTQYF.

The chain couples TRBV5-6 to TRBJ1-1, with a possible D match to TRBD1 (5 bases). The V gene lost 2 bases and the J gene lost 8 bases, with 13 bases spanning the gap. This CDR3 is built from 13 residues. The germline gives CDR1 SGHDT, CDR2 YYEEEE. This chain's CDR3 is CASSFPTGTEAFF. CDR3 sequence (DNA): TGTGCCAGCAGCTTCCCCACAGGTACCGAAGCTTTCTTT. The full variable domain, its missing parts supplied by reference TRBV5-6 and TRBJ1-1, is DAGVTQSPTHLIKTRGQQVTLRCSPKSGHDTVSWYQQALGQGPQFIFQYYEEEERQRGNFPDRFSGHQFPNYSSELNVNALLLGDSALYLCASSFPTGTEAFFGQGTRLTVV.

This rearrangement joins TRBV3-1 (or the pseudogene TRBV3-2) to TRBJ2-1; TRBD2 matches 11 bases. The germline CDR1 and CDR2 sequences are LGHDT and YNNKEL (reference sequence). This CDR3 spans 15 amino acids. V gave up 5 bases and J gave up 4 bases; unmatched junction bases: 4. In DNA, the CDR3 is TGTGCCAGCAGCTCCCGACTAGCGGGGTACAATGAGCAGTTCTTC. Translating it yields CASSSRLAGYNEQFF.

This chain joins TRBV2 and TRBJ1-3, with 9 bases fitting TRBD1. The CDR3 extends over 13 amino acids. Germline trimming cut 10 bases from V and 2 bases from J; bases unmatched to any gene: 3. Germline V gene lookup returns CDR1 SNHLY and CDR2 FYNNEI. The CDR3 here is CATRQGAGNTIYF. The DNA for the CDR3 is TGTGCCACCCGACAGGGGGCTGGAAACACCATATATTTT.

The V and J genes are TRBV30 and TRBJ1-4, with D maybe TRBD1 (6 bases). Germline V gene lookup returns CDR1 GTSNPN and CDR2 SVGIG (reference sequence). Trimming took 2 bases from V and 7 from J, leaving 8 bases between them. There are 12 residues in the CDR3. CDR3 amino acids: CAWSQGSEKLFF. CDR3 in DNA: TGTGCCTGGAGTCAGGGGAGTGAAAAACTGTTTTTT.

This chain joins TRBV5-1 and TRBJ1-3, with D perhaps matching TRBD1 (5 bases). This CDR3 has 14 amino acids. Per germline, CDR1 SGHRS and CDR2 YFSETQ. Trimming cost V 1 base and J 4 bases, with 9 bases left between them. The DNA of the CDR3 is TGCGCCAGCAGCTTGTCAGGGTACGGAAACACCATATATTTT. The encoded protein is CASSLSGYGNTIYF.

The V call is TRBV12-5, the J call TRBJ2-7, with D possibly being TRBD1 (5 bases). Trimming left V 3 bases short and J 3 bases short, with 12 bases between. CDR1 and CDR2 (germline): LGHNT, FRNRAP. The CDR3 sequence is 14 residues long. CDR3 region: CASGFRDIYYEQYF. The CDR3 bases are TGTGCTAGTGGTTTCAGGGATATTTACTACGAGCAGTACTTC.

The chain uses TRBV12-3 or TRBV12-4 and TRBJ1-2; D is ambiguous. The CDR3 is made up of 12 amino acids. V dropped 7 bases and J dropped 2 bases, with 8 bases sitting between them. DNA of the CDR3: TGTGCCAGCATAGGAGGGAACTATGGCTACACCTTC. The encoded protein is CASIGGNYGYTF.

The CDR3 loop is CASSIPLRGRYNEQFF. As DNA, the CDR3 is TGTGCCAGCAGTATCCCCTTGAGGGGGCGTTACAATGAGCAGTTCTTC. The chain employs TRBV2 and TRBJ2-1, with 7 nucleotides matching TRBD1. The CDR3 contains 16 residues. Germline V lookup: CDR1 SNHLY, CDR2 FYNNEI. The V gene end was trimmed by 5 bases and the J gene end by 4 bases; junction bases not matched to a gene: 11.

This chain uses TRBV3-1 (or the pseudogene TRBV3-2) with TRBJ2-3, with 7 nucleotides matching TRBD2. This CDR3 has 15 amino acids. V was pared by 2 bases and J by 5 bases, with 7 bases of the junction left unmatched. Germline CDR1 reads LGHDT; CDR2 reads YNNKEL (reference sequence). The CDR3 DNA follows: TGTGCCAGCAGCCAACGGGACGGGGGGATAGATACGCAGTATTTT. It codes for CASSQRDGGIDTQYF.

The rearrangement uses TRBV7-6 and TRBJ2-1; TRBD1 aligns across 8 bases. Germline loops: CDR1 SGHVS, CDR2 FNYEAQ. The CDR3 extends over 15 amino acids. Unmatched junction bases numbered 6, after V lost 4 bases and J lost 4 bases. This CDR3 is CASSSQGAEYNEQFF. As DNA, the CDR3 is TGTGCCAGCAGCTCTCAGGGGGCGGAGTACAATGAGCAGTTCTTC. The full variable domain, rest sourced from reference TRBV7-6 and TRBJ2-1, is GAGVSQSPRYKVTKRGQDVALRCDPISGHVSLYWYRQALGQGPEFLTYFNYEAQQDKSGLPNDRFSAERPEGSISTLTIQRTEQRDSAMYRCASSSQGAEYNEQFFGPGTRLTVL.

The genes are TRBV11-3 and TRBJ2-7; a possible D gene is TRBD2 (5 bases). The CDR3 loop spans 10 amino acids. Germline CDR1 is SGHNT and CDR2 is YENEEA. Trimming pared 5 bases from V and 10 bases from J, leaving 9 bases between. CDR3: CASSLASQYF. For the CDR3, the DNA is TGTGCCAGCAGCCTAGCCTCCCAGTACTTC. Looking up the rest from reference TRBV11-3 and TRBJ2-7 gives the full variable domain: EAGVVQSPRYKIIEKKQPVAFWCNPISGHNTLYWYLQNLGQGPELLIRYENEEAVDDSQLPKDRFSAERLKGVDSTLKIQPAELGDSAVYLCASSLASQYFGPGTRLTVT.

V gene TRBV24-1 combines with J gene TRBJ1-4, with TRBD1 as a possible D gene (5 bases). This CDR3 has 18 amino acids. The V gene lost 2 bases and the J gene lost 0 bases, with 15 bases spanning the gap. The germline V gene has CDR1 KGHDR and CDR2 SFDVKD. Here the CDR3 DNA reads TGTGCCACCAGTGATTCTCCGCCGACAGCCACAACTAATGAAAAACTGTTTTTT. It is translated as CATSDSPPTATTNEKLFF.

The CDR3 loop reads CASSQTGREGKLFF. The DNA for the CDR3 is TGCGCCAGCAGTCAAACCGGACGGGAGGGAAAACTGTTTTTT. The rearrangement links TRBV23-1 to TRBJ1-4, with no clear D. TRBV23-1 is assigned to the ORF class and has an uncertain function. The CDR3 length is 14 residues. V lost 2 bases, J lost 10 bases, and 14 bases lay in between.

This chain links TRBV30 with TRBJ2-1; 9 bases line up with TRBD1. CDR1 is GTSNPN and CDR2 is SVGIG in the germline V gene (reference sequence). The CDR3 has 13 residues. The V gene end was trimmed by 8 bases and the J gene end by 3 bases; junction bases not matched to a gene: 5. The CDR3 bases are TGTGCCCTGGACAGGGGATTCTACAATGAGCAGTTCTTC. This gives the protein CALDRGFYNEQFF.

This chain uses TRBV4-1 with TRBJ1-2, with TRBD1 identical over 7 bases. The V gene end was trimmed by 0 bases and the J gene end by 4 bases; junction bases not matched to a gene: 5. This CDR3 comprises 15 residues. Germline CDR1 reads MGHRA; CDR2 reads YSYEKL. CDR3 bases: TGCGCCAGCAGCCAAGATCGAGACAGGGTCTATGGCTACACCTTC. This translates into CASSQDRDRVYGYTF.

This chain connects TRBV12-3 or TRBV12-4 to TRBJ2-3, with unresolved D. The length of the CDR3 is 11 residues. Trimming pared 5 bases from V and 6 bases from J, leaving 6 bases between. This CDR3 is CASSEIDTQYF. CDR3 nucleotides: TGTGCCAGCAGTGAGATCGATACGCAGTATTTT.

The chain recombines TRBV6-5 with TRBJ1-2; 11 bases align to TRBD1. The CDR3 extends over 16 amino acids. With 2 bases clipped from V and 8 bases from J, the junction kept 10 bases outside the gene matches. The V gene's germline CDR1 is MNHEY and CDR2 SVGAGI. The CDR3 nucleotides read TGTGCCAGCAGTTACCTAGGACAGGGGGCAATTGGCGGCTACACCTTC. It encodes CASSYLGQGAIGGYTF.

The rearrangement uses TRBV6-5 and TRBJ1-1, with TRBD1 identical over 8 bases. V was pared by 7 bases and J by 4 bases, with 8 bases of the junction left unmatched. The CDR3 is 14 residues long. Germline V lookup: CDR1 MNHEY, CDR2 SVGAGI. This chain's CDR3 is CASMTDRVSTEAFF. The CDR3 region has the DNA TGTGCCAGCATGACGGACAGGGTGTCCACTGAAGCTTTCTTT.

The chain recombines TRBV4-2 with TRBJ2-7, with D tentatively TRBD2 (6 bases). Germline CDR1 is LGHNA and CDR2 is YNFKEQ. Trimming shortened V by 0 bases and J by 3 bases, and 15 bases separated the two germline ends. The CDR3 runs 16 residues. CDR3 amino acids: CASSQDHSGAIYEQYF. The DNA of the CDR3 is TGTGCCAGCAGCCAAGATCATAGCGGAGCCATCTACGAGCAGTACTTC.

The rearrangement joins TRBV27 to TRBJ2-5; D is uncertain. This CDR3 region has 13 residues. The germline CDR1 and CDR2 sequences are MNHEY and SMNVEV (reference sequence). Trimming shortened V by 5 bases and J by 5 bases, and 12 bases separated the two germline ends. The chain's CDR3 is CASSPHTQETQYF. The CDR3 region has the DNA TGTGCCAGCAGTCCCCACACCCAGGAGACCCAGTACTTC.